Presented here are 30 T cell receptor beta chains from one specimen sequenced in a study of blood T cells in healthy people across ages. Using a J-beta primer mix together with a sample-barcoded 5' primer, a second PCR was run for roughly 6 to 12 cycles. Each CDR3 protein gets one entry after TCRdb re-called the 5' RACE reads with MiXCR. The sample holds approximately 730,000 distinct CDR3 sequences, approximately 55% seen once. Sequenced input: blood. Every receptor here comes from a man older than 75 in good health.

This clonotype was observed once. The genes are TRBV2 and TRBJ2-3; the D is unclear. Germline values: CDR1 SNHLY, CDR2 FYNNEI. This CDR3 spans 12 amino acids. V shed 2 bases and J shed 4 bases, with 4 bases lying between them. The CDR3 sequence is CASSESSDTQYF. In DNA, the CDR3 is TGTGCCAGCAGTGAATCTTCAGATACGCAGTATTTT.

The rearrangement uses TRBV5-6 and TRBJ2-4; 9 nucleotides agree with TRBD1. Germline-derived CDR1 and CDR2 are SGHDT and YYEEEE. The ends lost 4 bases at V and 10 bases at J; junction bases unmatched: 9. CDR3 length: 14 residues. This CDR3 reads CASSPDRGEGIQYF. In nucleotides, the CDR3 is TGTGCCAGCAGCCCGGACAGGGGAGAAGGGATTCAGTACTTC.

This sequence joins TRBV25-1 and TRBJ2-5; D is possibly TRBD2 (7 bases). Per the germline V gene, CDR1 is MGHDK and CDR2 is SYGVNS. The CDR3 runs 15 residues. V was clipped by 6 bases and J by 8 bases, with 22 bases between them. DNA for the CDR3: TGTGCCAGCAGGGCCGGGGGCGGGAGATATGGTACCCAGTACTTC. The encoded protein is CASRAGGGRYGTQYF.

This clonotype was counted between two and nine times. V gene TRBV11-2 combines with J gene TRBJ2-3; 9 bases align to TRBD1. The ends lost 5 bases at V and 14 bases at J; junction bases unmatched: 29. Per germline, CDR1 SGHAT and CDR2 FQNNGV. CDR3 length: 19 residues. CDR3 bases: TGTGCCAGCAGCCGACAGGGGGGTATCAGAGGGGGCGTTCACAGATACGCGTATTTT. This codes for CASSRQGGIRGGVHRYAYF.

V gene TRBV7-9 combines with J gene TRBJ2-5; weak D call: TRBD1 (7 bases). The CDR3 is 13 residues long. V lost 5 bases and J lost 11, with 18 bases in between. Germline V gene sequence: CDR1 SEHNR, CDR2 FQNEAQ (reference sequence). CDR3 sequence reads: CASSGDSRRGQYF. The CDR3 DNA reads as TGTGCCAGCAGCGGGGACAGCCGGAGGGGGCAGTACTTC.

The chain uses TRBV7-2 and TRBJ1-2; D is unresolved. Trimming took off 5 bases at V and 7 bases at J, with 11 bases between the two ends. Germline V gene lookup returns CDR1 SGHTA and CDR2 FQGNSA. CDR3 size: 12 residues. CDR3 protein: CASSRSVGGYTF. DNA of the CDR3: TGTGCCAGCAGCCGTAGCGTGGGTGGCTACACCTTC. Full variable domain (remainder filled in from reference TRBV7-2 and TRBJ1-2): GAGVSQSPSNKVTEKGKDVELRCDPISGHTALYWYRQSLGQGLEFLIYFQGNSAPDKSGLPSDRFSAERTGGSVSTLTIQRTQQEDSAVYLCASSRSVGGYTFGSGTRLTVV.

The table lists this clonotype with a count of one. The CDR3 DNA follows: TGTGCCAGCTCACCATCTAGCGGGAGGGTTGGTGAGCAGTTCTTC. Translated: CASSPSSGRVGEQFF. This sequence joins TRBV18 and TRBJ2-1; 12 nucleotides agree with TRBD2. Germline values: CDR1 KGHSH, CDR2 LQKENI. J lost 9 bases, V lost 2 bases, and 5 bases had no gene match. The CDR3 is 15 residues long.

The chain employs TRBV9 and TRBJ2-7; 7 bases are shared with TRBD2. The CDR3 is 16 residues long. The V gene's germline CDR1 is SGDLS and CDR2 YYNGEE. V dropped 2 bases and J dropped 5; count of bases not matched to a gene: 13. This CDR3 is CASSVRRGGGVNEQYF. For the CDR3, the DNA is TGTGCCAGCAGCGTGAGGCGTGGGGGGGGAGTTAACGAGCAGTACTTC.

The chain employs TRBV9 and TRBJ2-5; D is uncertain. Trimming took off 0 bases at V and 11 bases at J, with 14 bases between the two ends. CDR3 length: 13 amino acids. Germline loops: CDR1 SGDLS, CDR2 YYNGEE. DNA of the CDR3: TGTGCCAGCAGCGTAGACTACGACAATGAGCAGTACTTC. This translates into CASSVDYDNEQYF.

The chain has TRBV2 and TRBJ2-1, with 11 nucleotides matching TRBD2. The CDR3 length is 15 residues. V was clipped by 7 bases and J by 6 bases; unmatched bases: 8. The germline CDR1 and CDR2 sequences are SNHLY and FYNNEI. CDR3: CASTQLAGEGNEQFF. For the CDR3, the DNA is TGTGCCAGCACCCAACTAGCGGGAGAGGGCAATGAGCAGTTCTTC.

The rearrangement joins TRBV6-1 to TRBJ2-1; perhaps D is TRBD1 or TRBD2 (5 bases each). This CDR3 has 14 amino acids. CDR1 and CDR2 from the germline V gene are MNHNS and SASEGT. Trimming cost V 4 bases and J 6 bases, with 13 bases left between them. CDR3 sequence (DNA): TGTGCCAGCAGTGCCCAACCTGGGGGCAATGAGCAGTTCTTC. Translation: CASSAQPGGNEQFF.

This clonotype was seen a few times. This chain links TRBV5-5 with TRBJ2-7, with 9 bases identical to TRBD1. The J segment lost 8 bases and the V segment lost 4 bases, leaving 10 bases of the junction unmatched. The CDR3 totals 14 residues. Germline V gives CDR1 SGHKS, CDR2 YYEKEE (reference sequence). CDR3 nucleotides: TGTGCCAGCAGCGGACAGGGGTCCCGCTGTCAGCAGTACTTC. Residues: CASSGQGSRCQQYF.

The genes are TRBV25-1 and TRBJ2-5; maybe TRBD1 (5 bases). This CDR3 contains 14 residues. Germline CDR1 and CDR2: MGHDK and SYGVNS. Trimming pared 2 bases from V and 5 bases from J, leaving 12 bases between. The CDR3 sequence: CASSEGQGLETQYF. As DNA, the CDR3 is TGTGCCAGCAGTGAAGGGCAGGGCTTGGAGACCCAGTACTTC.

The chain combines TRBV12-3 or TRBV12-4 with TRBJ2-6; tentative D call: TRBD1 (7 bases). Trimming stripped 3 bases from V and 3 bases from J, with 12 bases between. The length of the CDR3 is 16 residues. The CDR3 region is CASSFSGGNGANVLTF. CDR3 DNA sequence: TGTGCCAGCAGTTTTTCAGGGGGGAATGGGGCCAACGTCCTGACTTTC.

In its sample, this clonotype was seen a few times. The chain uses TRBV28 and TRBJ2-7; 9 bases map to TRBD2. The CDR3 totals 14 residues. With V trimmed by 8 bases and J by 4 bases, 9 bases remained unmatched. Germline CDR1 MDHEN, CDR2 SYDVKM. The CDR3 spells CASGPSGTRYEQYF. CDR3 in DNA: TGTGCCAGCGGCCCTAGCGGGACAAGGTACGAGCAGTACTTC.

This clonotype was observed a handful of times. This CDR3 is CASSSAGGTGELFF. In nucleotides, the CDR3 is TGTGCCAGCAGCTCAGCGGGGGGCACCGGGGAGCTGTTTTTT. V gene TRBV11-2 combines with J gene TRBJ2-2, with 9 bases matching TRBD2. Germline loops: CDR1 SGHAT, CDR2 FQNNGV. The V gene end was trimmed by 4 bases and the J gene end by 4 bases; junction bases not matched to a gene: 1. The CDR3 is 14 amino acids.

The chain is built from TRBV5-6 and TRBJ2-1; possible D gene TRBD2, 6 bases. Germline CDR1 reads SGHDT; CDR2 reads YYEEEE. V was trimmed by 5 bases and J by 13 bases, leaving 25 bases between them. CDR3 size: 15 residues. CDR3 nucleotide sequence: TGTGCCAGCAGTTTCCAGGGTACGGGAGCCTTTTTTCAGTTCTTC. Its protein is CASSFQGTGAFFQFF.

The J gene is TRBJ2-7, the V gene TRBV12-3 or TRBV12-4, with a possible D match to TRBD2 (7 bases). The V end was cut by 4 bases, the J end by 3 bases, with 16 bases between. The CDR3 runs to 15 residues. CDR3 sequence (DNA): TGTGCCAGCAGTTCATCCGGGGGGCCCTTCTACGAGCAGTACTTC. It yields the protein CASSSSGGPFYEQYF.

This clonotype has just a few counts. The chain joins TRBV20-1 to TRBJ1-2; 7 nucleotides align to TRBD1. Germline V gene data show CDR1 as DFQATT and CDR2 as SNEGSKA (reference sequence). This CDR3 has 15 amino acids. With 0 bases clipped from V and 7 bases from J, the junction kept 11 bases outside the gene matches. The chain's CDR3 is CSARDWTGGESGYTF. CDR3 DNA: TGCAGTGCTAGAGATTGGACAGGAGGGGAATCTGGCTACACCTTC.

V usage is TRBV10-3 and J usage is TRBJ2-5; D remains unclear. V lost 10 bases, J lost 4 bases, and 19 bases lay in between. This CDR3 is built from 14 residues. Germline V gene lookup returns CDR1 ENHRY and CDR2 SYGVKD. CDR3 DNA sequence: TGTGCCACCAAAAGGGATCTCATCGCAGAGACCCAGTACTTC. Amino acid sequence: CATKRDLIAETQYF.

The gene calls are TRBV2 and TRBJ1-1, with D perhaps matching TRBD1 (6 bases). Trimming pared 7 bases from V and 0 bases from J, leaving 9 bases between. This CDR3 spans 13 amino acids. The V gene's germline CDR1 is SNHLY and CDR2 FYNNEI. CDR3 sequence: CASTGEVNTEAFF. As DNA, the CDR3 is TGTGCCAGCACAGGGGAAGTGAACACTGAAGCTTTCTTT.

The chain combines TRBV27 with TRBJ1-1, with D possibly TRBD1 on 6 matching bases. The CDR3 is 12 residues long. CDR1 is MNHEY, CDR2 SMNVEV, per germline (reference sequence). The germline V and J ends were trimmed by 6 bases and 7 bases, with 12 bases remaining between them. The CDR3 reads CASSPPGDEAFF. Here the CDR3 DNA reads TGTGCCAGCAGCCCACCAGGGGATGAAGCTTTCTTT.

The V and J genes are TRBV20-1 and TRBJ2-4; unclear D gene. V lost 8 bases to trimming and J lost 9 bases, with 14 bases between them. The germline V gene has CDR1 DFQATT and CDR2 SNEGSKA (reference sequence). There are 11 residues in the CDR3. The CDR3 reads CSSSPESIQYF. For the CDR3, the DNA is TGCAGTTCCAGCCCCGAAAGCATTCAGTACTTC.

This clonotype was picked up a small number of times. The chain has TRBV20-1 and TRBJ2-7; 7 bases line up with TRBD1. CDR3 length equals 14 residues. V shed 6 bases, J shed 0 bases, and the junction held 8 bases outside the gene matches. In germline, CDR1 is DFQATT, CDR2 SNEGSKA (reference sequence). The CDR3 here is CSASWDRGSYEQYF. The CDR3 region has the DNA TGCAGTGCCTCGTGGGACAGAGGCTCCTACGAGCAGTACTTC.

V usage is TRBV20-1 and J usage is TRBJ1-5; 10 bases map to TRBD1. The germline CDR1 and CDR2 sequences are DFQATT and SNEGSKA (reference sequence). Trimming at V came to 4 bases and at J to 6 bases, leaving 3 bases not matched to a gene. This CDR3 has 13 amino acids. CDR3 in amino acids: CSAIDRGLQPQHF. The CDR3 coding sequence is TGCAGTGCTATAGACAGGGGGCTTCAGCCCCAGCATTTT.

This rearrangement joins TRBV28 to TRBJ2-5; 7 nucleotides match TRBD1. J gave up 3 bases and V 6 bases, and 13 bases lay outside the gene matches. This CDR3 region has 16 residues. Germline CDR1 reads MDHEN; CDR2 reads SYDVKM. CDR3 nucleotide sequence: TGTGCCAGCAGAGCGAACACTGGACAGGAAAAAGAGACCCAGTACTTC. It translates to CASRANTGQEKETQYF.

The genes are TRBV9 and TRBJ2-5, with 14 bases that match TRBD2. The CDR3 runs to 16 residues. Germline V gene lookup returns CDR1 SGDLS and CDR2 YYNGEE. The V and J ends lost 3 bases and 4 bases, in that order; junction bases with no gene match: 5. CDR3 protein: CASSEGLAGVVETQYF. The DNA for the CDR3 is TGTGCCAGCAGCGAGGGACTAGCGGGAGTCGTAGAGACCCAGTACTTC. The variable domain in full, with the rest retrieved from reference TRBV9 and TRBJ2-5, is DSGVTQTPKHLITATGQRVTLRCSPRSGDLSVYWYQQSLDQGLQFLIQYYNGEERAKGNILERFSAQQFPDLHSELNLSSLELGDSALYFCASSEGLAGVVETQYFGPGTRLLVL.

CDR3 sequence (DNA): TGTGCCAGCAGCAAGGTCGGCAGGGGGGGATCCTACGAGCAGTACTTC. Translated, it gives CASSKVGRGGSYEQYF. The chain recombines TRBV21-1 with TRBJ2-7; the table's D call, TRBD1, was not checked against the DNA. TRBV21-1 is a pseudogene locus. CDR3 size: 16 residues.

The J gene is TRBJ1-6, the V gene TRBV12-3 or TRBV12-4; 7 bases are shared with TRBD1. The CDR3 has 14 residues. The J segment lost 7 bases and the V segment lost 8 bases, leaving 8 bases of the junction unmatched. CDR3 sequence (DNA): TGTGCCAGCGGAAAAGGACAGGTCAATTCACCCCTCCACTTT. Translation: CASGKGQVNSPLHF.

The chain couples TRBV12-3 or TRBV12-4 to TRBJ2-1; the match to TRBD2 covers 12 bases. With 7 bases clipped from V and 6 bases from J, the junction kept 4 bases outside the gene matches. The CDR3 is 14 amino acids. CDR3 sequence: CASTLAGGFNEQFF. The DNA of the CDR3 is TGTGCCAGCACACTAGCGGGGGGCTTCAATGAGCAGTTCTTC.